These 19 T cell receptor beta chains were sequenced from one sample in a study of blood T cell repertoires in COVID-19. Profiled with immunoSEQ multiplex PCR; TCRdb holds only in-frame clones, not every one. The table has under 250,000 clones, around 86% seen once; the top ten hold around 9%. Sequencing used PBMCs or T cells enriched from blood (not recorded which). The source of these receptors is a woman aged 45 to 65 with acute COVID-19.

The CDR3 sequence: CASSLPDTGTHQPQHF. CDR3 in DNA: TGTGCCAGCAGTTTACCGGACACAGGGACCCATCAGCCCCAGCATTTT. The V gene is TRBV28, the J gene TRBJ1-5; D might be TRBD1 (6 bases). The length of the CDR3 is 16 residues. V was cut by 2 bases and J by 5 bases, with 16 bases left in between. Germline lookup yields CDR1 MDHEN and CDR2 SYDVKM. Using reference TRBV28 and TRBJ1-5 for the parts outside the CDR3, the full variable domain is DVKVTQSSRYLVKRTGEKVFLECVQDMDHENMFWYRQDPGLGLRLIYFSYDVKMKEKGDIPEGYSVSREKKERFSLILESASTNQTSMYLCASSLPDTGTHQPQHFGDGTRLSIL.

The CDR3 protein is CASSDSASGGADTQYF. For the CDR3, the DNA is TGTGCCAGCAGTGACTCTGCTAGCGGGGGTGCAGATACGCAGTATTTT. The genes are TRBV6-4 and TRBJ2-3; 10 bases align to TRBD2. The germline V gene encodes CDR1 MRHNA and CDR2 SNTAGT. The CDR3 sequence is 16 residues long. V shed 0 bases and J 4 bases; nucleotides not matched to a gene: 4.

The rearrangement links TRBV18 to TRBJ2-6, with TRBD1 identical over 10 bases. Germline V gives CDR1 KGHSH, CDR2 LQKENI. The V and J ends lost 6 bases and 0 bases, in that order; junction bases with no gene match: 8. This CDR3 region has 18 residues. DNA for the CDR3: TGTGCCAGCTCGCGGACAGGGGGTTTTAGCTCTGGGGCCAACGTCCTGACTTTC. Its protein product is CASSRTGGFSSGANVLTF.

The rearrangement links TRBV10-1 to TRBJ2-3; TRBD2 matches at 9 bases. The V segment lost 3 bases and the J segment 3 bases; nucleotides outside the gene matches: 7. Germline CDR1 is WNHNN and CDR2 is SYGVQD (reference sequence). The CDR3 sequence is 16 residues long. CDR3 bases: TGCGCCAGCAGTGAAAGGGTTAGCGGGGGAACAGATACGCAGTATTTT. Encoded protein: CASSERVSGGTDTQYF.

The gene calls are TRBV18 and TRBJ2-1; TRBD2 might be the D (5 bases). The V gene lost 3 bases and the J gene lost 10 bases, with 13 bases spanning the gap. This CDR3 has 13 amino acids. The germline CDR1 and CDR2 sequences are KGHSH and LQKENI. The CDR3 DNA sequence: TGTGCCAGCTCACCTCCTCTTCGGGGAGAGCAGTTCTTC. Translation: CASSPPLRGEQFF.

This clone has just one count. The chain employs TRBV4-2 and TRBJ2-3; D possibly corresponds to TRBD1 (6 bases). The V gene's germline CDR1 is LGHNA and CDR2 YNFKEQ. V was shortened by 1 base and J by 7 bases, with 9 bases between the two germline ends. This CDR3 has 13 amino acids. In DNA form, the CDR3 reads TGTGCCAGCAGCCAAGCCACAGGGTATACGCAGTATTTT. Translating it yields CASSQATGYTQYF.

V gene TRBV7-9 combines with J gene TRBJ1-2; D unclear. CDR3 length equals 13 residues. CDR1 and CDR2 (germline): SEHNR, FQNEAQ (reference sequence). The ends were cut back, 1 base at V and 0 bases at J, with 3 bases in the middle. The CDR3 sequence: CASSLGANYGYTF. DNA for the CDR3: TGTGCCAGCAGCTTAGGAGCTAACTATGGCTACACCTTC.

The V call is TRBV6-5, the J call TRBJ2-7, with 9 positions matching TRBD1. J gave up 1 base and V 6 bases, and 7 bases lay outside the gene matches. This CDR3 has 15 amino acids. Germline loops: CDR1 MNHEY, CDR2 SVGAGI. As DNA, the CDR3 is TGTGCCAGCAGGGAGGGGACAGGGCCTTCCTACGAGCAGTACTTC. Its translation: CASREGTGPSYEQYF.

This chain uses TRBV30 with TRBJ1-4, with TRBD1 identical over 7 bases. The CDR3 sequence is 16 residues long. Trimming at V came to 4 bases and at J to 5 bases, leaving 13 bases not matched to a gene. Germline CDR1 and CDR2: GTSNPN and SVGIG (reference sequence). The DNA of the CDR3 is TGTGCCTGGAAGAGAGTCGGACAGGCCCAAAATGAAAAACTGTTTTTT. It translates to CAWKRVGQAQNEKLFF.

A single count supports this clone. This chain joins TRBV28 and TRBJ2-2; 8 nucleotides match TRBD2. Germline V lookup: CDR1 MDHEN, CDR2 SYDVKM. Trimming cost V 3 bases and J 7 bases; bases outside gene matches: 10. The CDR3 extends over 16 amino acids. The CDR3 coding sequence is TGTGCCAGCAGTTTGTACGCGGGGGGCCTCGACGGGGAGCTGTTTTTT. Translation gives CASSLYAGGLDGELFF.

V is TRBV12-3 or TRBV12-4 and J is TRBJ2-1; 7 nucleotides align to TRBD1. CDR3 size: 12 residues. V trimming: 6 bases; J trimming: 8 bases; junction bases outside the gene matches: 4. CDR3 sequence (DNA): TGTGCCAGCAGACGACAGGGCGATGAGCAGTTCTTC. It yields the protein CASRRQGDEQFF.

This clone was detected a few times. The gene calls are TRBV5-1 and TRBJ2-2; 12 bases are a match to TRBD1. The CDR3 is made up of 15 amino acids. Germline CDR1 and CDR2: SGHRS and YFSETQ. The V and J ends lost 4 bases and 8 bases, in that order; junction bases with no gene match: 6. DNA for the CDR3: TGCGCCAGCAGCCCCGGGACAGGGGGCTGGGGGGAGCTGTTTTTT. As protein: CASSPGTGGWGELFF.

The V call is TRBV6-6, the J call TRBJ2-3; D is possibly TRBD2 (5 bases). Germline loops: CDR1 MNHNY, CDR2 SVGAGI (reference sequence). The CDR3 totals 14 residues. Trimming stripped 8 bases from V and 0 bases from J, with 12 bases between. As DNA, the CDR3 is TGTGCCAGCCGAAGCGGAACTAGCACAGATACGCAGTATTTT. Amino acids: CASRSGTSTDTQYF.

The chain joins TRBV16 to TRBJ2-7; the match to TRBD1 covers 9 bases. Germline V lookup: CDR1 KGHSY, CDR2 FQNENV. After removal of 5 bases from V and 3 bases from J, the junction contained 8 bases not matched to a gene. The CDR3 runs 15 residues. CDR3 sequence: CASSNKDRGGYEQYF. Here the CDR3 DNA reads TGTGCCAGCAGCAATAAGGACAGGGGAGGCTACGAGCAGTACTTC.

This rearrangement joins TRBV4-1 to TRBJ1-5; D is undetermined. Per germline, CDR1 MGHRA and CDR2 YSYEKL. Trimming removed 0 bases at V and 0 bases at J, with 9 bases between. This CDR3 region has 16 residues. CDR3: CASSQDGGSSNQPQHF. The CDR3 bases are TGCGCCAGCAGCCAAGATGGCGGCAGTAGCAATCAGCCCCAGCATTTT.

CDR3 amino acids: CASSKRDRGDYGYTF. CDR3 DNA: TGTGCCAGCAGTAAGAGGGACAGGGGTGACTATGGCTACACCTTC. V gene TRBV6-5 combines with J gene TRBJ1-2; 10 positions agree with TRBD1. The CDR3 spans 15 residues. CDR1 is MNHEY, CDR2 SVGAGI, per germline. The junction had 6 bases not matched to a gene; V was cut back by 5 bases and J by 3 bases.

The V call is TRBV14, the J call TRBJ2-3, with 8 positions matching TRBD1. J was trimmed by 7 bases and V by 2 bases; bases with no gene match: 5. CDR1 is SGHDN and CDR2 is FVKESK in the germline V gene. This CDR3 is built from 14 residues. As DNA, the CDR3 is TGTGCCAGCAGCCAACCGGGACAGGCAAATACGCAGTATTTT. It is translated as CASSQPGQANTQYF.

The sample holds one count of this clone. The gene calls are TRBV9 and TRBJ2-5; no definite D call. Trimming removed 0 bases at V and 0 bases at J, with 12 bases between. The length of the CDR3 is 16 residues. Germline lookup yields CDR1 SGDLS and CDR2 YYNGEE. The DNA for the CDR3 is TGTGCCAGCAGCGTAGGCACAACCGACAACCAAGAGACCCAGTACTTC. Translation gives CASSVGTTDNQETQYF.

This chain joins TRBV19 and TRBJ2-1; no firm D call. This CDR3 has 15 amino acids. The germline V gene encodes CDR1 LNHDA and CDR2 SQIVND (reference sequence). V dropped 8 bases and J dropped 0 bases, with 14 bases sitting between them. CDR3 sequence (DNA): TGTGCCAGTCAGACTTCGGTGAGCTCCTACAATGAGCAGTTCTTC. Translating it yields CASQTSVSSYNEQFF.